This T cell receptor beta chain was identified in a study of cytomegalovirus exposure and HLA in healthy donors (dated 2017 in TCRdb). Describing the broader study: An earlier analysis of approximately 640 of the donors reported approximately 300 Gb of sequence data and 100 million to 130 million unique TCR beta sequences from about 180 million T cells. Typing coverage differed by locus: A, B, C, DRB1 and DQB1 were typed in roughly 620-630 donors, DQA1 in 522, DPA1 in nearly 610, and DPB1 in roughly 450. Of the roughly 400 genotyped donors, approximately 83% fell in the genetic ancestry cluster associated with self-reported Caucasian donors. HLA typing included class I and class II loci at four-digit resolution. The later analysis used no new phenotypic data to find candidate immune exposures, relying instead on TCR beta sequences and their occurrence across donors. To predict cytomegalovirus infection status, the study brought together high-throughput TCR immunosequencing, statistical association of individual TCRs with disease status, and machine learning. Besides the first cohort of 550 to 750 subjects, a separate validation cohort made up of 95 to 150 different subjects was used. An early release that covered around 590 HLA-typed donors contained around 300 gigabases of sequencing data and around 85 million unique TCR sequences. The study was designed to test whether signatures of past pathogen exposure could be identified by cataloging public T cell receptors. Using immunosequencing, the study profiled T cell repertoires from fewer than 850 subjects and related those repertoires to cytomegalovirus serostatus. Among around 400 genotyped donors of the cohort, an average of roughly 230,000 unique TCR beta nucleotide sequences was sequenced per donor, of which 15% to 20% were non-productive. All discovery cohort repertoires had been generated using a single sequencing platform. Donor age, sex, ethnicity and CMV serostatus were collected together with the repertoire data. Four or five DR-DQ haplotypes were handled as single units for association and clustering because linkage in the cohort was strong. A later analysis re-examined previously published TCR beta repertoires from about 700 donors and added high-resolution HLA genotyping to investigate patterns of TCR occurrence. To decide whether each TCR beta V gene segment behaved as functional or pseudogenic, an earlier analysis of some 600 of the donors relied on high-throughput TCR beta sequencing. A later genetic analysis used genome-wide SNP genotypes for 398 of the 666 donors, treating that subset as a discovery cohort.

The cohort consisted of 600 or so healthy bone marrow donors. Cohort members were all nominally healthy when sampled, although unrecorded immune exposures were likely present. The donor was CMV seronegative and belonged to the group of over 300 seronegative cohort members. Every donor gave a peripheral blood sample, and the peripheral blood mononuclear cells from that sample were used for TCR beta sequencing. Genomic DNA was extracted from the blood cell samples with the Qiagen DNeasy Blood Extraction Kit. Comments on this clone: This clone's antigen is unknown. No base-level quality is on record; no much larger clone is a single base apart.

Results and caveats for the whole study, not just this receptor: Three of the identified cytomegalovirus-associated TCR beta chains were confirmed in vitro to be specific for cytomegalovirus antigens. Because some donors lacked HLA typing at each locus, the association tests relied only on the typed subset. Most TCR sequences were observed very rarely across donors, whereas some public TCRs were present in many individuals. Some IMGT-functional V segments, including TRBV6-2 and TRBV6-3, could not be distinguished by the 87-base-pair reads and were therefore excluded. Roughly uniform sequencing depth across donors was assumed in presence/absence analyses, although this assumption may not hold. A group of highly shared sequence variants was considered likely to be a technical artifact of the sequencing pipeline. In a later analysis, most CMV-associated TCR beta chains were found to appear HLA-restricted, with HLA associations seemingly driven largely by CMV exposure. In a later analysis, the rate of TCR association differed among HLA loci, with DRB1 alleles having the most associated TCRs and HLA-C alleles having the fewest. According to a later genetic analysis, donors in an Asian-associated ancestry cluster had fewer N-insertions in productive TCRs than the approximately 610-donor mean. Cytomegalovirus status was reported to be diagnosed by the classifier with high specificity and sensitivity in both the original and validation cohorts. Correlated functional status among segregating V segments might reflect linkage disequilibrium, but an unknown experimental factor could not be ruled out. A later genetic analysis associated a missense DCLRE1C variant with V-gene and J-gene trimming of TCR beta chains, and an independent cohort replicated the association. A further reported finding was that TCR beta sequences accurately predicted the HLA-A and HLA-B alleles for most subjects in the first cohort. In a later analysis, some 17,000 TCR beta sequences were associated with specific HLA alleles at a false discovery rate of 0.05. A later analysis found that HLA-associated TCR beta chains were more clonally expanded and had lower generation probabilities than equally common non-associated chains. In an earlier analysis of around 600 of the donors, most TCR beta V segments appeared in productive rearrangements about 87% or about 30% of the time, broadly matching IMGT annotations. The earlier analysis of a few hundred of the donors excluded approximately 15 rarely observed V segments, including chromosome 9 orphons, because counts were too low. This cohort had only TCR beta chains sequenced, and the lack of alpha or paired-chain data limited which features could be detected. In a later analysis, several top co-occurrence clusters were reported to appear linked to parvovirus B19, influenza, CMV and Epstein-Barr virus. Immune exposure information for the cohort was limited to CMV serostatus. The authors suggested that the approach could potentially be generalized to other disease states and immunological phenotypes. Strong co-occurrence of HLA alleles, especially DR and DQ, made assigning TCR associations to individual alleles difficult. The study listed 150 to 200 TCR beta chains as associated with cytomegalovirus.

Library preparation used the immunoSEQ multiplex PCR assay. For the multiplex PCR, a mixture combining 60 forward primers for TCR Vbeta segments and 13 reverse primers for TCR Jbeta segments was used. The CDR3 region of rearranged TCR beta genes was amplified from genomic DNA with a multiplex PCR assay. The amplified TCR beta libraries were sequenced on the Illumina HiSeq System as 87-base-pair reads. The study's processing was this. In a later analysis, some 80 million unique TCR beta chains were counted across the roughly 610 repertoires, and approximately 11 million of these chains were shared by at least two donors. Raw reads were error-corrected and collapsed into unique sequences by a nearest-neighbor algorithm in which closely related sequences were merged to remove PCR and sequencing errors. Alignment of CDR3 sequences to IMGT reference sequences was used to assign V, D and J gene segments. Each retained sequence needed at least a six-nucleotide match to both a V gene segment and a J gene segment. A rearrangement counted as productive if the CDR3 had no stop codons and remained in frame with V and J, and every other rearrangement counted as non-productive. CDR3 was defined by IMGT convention, running from the second conserved V-encoded cysteine to the conserved J-encoded phenylalanine. In an earlier analysis of more than 550 of the donors, sequences lacking an unambiguous match to a single V gene segment were excluded. An earlier analysis of fewer than 750 of the donors called V segments functional above 56.7% productive rearrangements and segregating when the between-donor standard deviation exceeded 5%. To diagnose cytomegalovirus status from the catalog of TCR beta chain sequences, a statistical classification framework was built. In a later analysis, V and J genes were assigned by comparing TCR nucleotide sequences against IMGT/GENE-DB human TR gene sequences. The TCRdist pipeline was used in a later analysis to assign CDR3 sequences and most-parsimonious VDJ recombination scenarios. In a later analysis, each TCR beta chain was defined by its CDR3 amino acid sequence together with its V-gene family, and reads lacking a unique V-gene family were excluded. To address suspected cross-contamination and a sequencing artifact, a later analysis removed under 600 highly shared, low-generation-probability nucleotide sequences. A later analysis calculated a clonal expansion index for each public chain from normalized within-repertoire ranks of inferred template counts. A later analysis computed generation probabilities with a VDJ recombination model fitted to out-of-frame rearrangements, and checked the results against IGoR. Hypergeometric tests were used in a later analysis to score TCR-TCR, TCR-HLA and TCR-CMV co-occurrence, with a repertoire-size bias correction applied to the TCR pairs. To estimate false discovery rates, a later analysis permuted the HLA or CMV assignments 20 times. In a later analysis, co-occurring TCRs were grouped using DBSCAN, with TCRdist sequence similarity added in when clustering inside HLA-allele-positive subsets. For co-occurrence clustering, repertoires with fewer than 30,000 or more than 120,000 public chains were excluded, along with about five repertoires with anomalous nucleotide sharing. TCRdb mirrors the immuneACCESS table, restricted to in-frame sequences. Some clones are absent from its copies; in checked studies, under half trace to an unresolved V gene, and the reason for the others is unknown. V, J and clone size were drawn from that table, and D and trimming were deduced from the DNA. Here the sample has around 150,000 clones; approximately 72% occur a single time. The top ten constitute under 2.5% of the sample.

V drops 2 bases and J drops 5 bases, leaving 10 bases in between. The CDR3 numbers 13 residues from cysteine through phenylalanine. The kept DNA is CDR3 alone, 39 bases in frame from the first base. The germline V gene specifies SGDLS as CDR1 and YYNGEE as CDR2. The clonotype comes from a female donor in good health and CMV-seronegative. What was sequenced was PBMCs. The chain links TRBV9 with TRBJ2-5; a weak D assignment points to TRBD2 (6 bases agree). The sequence in DNA is TGTGCCAGCAGCGTGGGACTGGAGGAGACCCAGTACTTC. It translates to CASSVGLEETQYF. Supplemented by the reference TRBV9 and TRBJ2-5 proteins around the CDR3, the complete variable domain is DSGVTQTPKHLITATGQRVTLRCSPRSGDLSVYWYQQSLDQGLQFLIQYYNGEERAKGNILERFSAQQFPDLHSELNLSSLELGDSALYFCASSVGLEETQYFGPGTRLLVL.